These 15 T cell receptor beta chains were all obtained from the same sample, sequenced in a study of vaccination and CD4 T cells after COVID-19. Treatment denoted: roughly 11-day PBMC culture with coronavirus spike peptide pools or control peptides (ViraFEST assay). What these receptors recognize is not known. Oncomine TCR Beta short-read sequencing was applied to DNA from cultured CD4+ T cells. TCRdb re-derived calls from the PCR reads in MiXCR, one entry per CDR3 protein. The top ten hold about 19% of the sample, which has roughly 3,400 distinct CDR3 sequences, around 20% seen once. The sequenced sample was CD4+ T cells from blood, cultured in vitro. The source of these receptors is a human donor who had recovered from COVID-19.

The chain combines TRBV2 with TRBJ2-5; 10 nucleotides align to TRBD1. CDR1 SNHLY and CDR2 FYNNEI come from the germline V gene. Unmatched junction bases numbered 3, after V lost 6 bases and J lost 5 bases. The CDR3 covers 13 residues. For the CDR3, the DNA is TGTGCCAGCAGGGACAGGGGGGGTGAGACCCAGTACTTC. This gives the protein CASRDRGGETQYF.

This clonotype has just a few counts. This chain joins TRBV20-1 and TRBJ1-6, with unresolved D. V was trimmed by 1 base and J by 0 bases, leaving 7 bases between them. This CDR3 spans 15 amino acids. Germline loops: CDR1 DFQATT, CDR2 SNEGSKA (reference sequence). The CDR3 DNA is TGCAGTGCTAGAGGGCGCAGCTCCTATAATTCACCCCTCCACTTT. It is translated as CSARGRSSYNSPLHF.

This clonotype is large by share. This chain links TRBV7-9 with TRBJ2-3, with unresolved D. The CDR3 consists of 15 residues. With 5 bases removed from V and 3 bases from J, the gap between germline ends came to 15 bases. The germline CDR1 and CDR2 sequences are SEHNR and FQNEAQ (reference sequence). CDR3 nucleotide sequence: TGTGCCAGCAGCCCAACGGCGGCGGTTACAGATACGCAGTATTTT. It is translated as CASSPTAAVTDTQYF.

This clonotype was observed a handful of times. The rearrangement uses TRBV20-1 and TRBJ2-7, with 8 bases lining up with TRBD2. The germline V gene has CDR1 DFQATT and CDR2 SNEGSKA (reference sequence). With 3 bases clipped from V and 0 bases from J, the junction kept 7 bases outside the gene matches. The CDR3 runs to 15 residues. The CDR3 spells CSASNLAGSSYEQYF. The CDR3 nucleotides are TGCAGTGCTAGTAACCTAGCGGGCAGCTCCTACGAGCAGTACTTC.

The CDR3, as DNA: TGTGCCAGCAGTCCCCCGAGTGGAGGGTCCACAGATACGCAGTATTTT. This codes for CASSPPSGGSTDTQYF. The chain is built from TRBV12-3 or TRBV12-4 and TRBJ2-3, with D maybe TRBD2 (6 bases). The CDR3 spans 16 residues. Trimming stripped 5 bases from V and 2 bases from J, with 17 bases between.

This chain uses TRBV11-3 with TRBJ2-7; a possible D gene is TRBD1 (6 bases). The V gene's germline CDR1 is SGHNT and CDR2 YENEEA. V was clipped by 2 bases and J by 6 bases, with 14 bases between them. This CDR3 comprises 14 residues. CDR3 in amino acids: CASSLQAGVGEQYF. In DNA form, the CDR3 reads TGTGCCAGCAGCTTACAAGCAGGGGTAGGCGAGCAGTACTTC.

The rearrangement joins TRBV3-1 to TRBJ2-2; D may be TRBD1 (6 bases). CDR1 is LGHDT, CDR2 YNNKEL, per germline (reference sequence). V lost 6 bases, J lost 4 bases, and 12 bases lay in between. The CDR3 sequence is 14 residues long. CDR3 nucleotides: TGTGCCAGCAGGGGCGCCAGGGGCACCGGGGAGCTGTTTTTT. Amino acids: CASRGARGTGELFF. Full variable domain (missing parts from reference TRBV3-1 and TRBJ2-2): DTAVSQTPKYLVTQMGNDKSIKCEQNLGHDTMYWYKQDSKKFLKIMFSYNNKELIINETVPNRFSPKSPDKAHLNLHINSLELGDSAVYFCASRGARGTGELFFGEGSRLTVL.

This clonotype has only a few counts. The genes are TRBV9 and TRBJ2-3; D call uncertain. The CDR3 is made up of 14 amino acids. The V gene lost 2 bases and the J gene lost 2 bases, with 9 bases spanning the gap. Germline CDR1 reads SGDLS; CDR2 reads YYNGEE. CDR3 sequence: CASSVQANTDTQYF. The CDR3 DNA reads TGTGCCAGCAGCGTCCAGGCTAACACAGATACGCAGTATTTT.

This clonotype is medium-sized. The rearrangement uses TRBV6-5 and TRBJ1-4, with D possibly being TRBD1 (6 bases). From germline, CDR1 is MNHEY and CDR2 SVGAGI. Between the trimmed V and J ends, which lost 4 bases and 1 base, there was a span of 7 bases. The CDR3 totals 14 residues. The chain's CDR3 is CASSSTGTNEKLFF. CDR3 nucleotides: TGTGCCAGCAGTTCGACAGGAACTAATGAAAAACTGTTTTTT.

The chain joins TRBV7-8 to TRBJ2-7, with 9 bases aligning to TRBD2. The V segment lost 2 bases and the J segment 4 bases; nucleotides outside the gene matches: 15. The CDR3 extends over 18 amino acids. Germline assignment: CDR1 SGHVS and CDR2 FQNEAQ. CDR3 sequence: CASSLMASGGRPGYEQYF. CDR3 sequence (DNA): TGTGCCAGCAGCTTAATGGCCAGCGGGGGGCGTCCGGGGTACGAGCAGTACTTC.

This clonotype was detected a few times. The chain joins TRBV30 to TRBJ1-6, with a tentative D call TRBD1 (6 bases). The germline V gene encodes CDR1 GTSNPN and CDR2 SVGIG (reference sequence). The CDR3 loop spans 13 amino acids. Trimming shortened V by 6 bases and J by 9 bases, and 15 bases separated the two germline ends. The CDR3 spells CACLQGNSSPLHF. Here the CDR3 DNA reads TGTGCCTGTTTACAGGGTAACTCTTCACCCCTCCACTTT.

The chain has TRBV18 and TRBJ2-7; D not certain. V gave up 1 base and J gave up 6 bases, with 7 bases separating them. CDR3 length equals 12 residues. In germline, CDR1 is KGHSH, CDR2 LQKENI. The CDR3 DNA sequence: TGTGCCAGCTCACCACGGCTCGGCGAGCAGTACTTC. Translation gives CASSPRLGEQYF. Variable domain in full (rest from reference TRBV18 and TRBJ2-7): NAGVMQNPRHLVRRRGQEARLRCSPMKGHSHVYWYRQLPEEGLKFMVYLQKENIIDESGMPKERFSAEFPKEGPSILRIQQVVRGDSAAYFCASSPRLGEQYFGPGTRLTVT.

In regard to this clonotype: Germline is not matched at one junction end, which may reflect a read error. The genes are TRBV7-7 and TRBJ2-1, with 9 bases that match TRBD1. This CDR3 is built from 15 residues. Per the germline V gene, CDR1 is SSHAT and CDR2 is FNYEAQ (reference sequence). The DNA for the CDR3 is TGTGCTAGCAGCTTAGACAGGGGGACCTACAATGAGCAGTTCTTC. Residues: CASSLDRGTYNEQFF.

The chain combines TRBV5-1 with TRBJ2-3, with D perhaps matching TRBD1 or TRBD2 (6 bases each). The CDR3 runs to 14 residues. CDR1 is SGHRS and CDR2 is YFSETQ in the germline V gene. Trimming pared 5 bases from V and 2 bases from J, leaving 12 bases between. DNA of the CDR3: TGCGCCAGCAGGATGGGGGGCCCCACAGATACGCAGTATTTT. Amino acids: CASRMGGPTDTQYF.

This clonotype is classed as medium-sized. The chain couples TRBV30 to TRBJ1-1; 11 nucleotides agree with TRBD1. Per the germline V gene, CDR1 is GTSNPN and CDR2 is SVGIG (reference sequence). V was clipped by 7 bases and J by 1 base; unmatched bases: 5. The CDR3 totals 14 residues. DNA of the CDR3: TGTGCCTCGGACAGGGGGCGCGGGAACACTGAAGCTTTCTTT. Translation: CASDRGRGNTEAFF.